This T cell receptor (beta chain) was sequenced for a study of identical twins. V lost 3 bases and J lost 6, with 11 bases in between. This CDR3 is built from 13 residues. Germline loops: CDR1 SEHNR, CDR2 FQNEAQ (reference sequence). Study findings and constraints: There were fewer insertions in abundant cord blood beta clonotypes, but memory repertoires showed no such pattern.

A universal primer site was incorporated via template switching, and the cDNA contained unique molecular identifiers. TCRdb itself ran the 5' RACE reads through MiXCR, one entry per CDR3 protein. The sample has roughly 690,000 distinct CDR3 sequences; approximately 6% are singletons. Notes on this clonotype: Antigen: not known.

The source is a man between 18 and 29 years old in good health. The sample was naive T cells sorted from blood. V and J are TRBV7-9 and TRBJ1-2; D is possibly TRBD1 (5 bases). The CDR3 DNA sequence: TGTGCCAGCAGCTTCCTCGGGGCCAATGGCTACACCTTC. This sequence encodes CASSFLGANGYTF.